The sequence of this T cell receptor beta chain was determined in a study of T cells after yellow fever vaccination. This clonotype was seen at least ten times. Germline and junction disagree at one end, which may indicate a read error. Germline V gene lookup returns CDR1 SGHRS and CDR2 YFSETQ. This CDR3 comprises 14 residues. TCRdb re-analysed the 5' RACE reads in MiXCR, keeping a single row per CDR3 protein. Counted here are 46,000 or so distinct CDR3 sequences, around 6.5% occurring once; the ten biggest clones make up 8.5% to 12%. This chain links TRBV5-1 with TRBJ2-7; D gene uncertain. This TCR was sampled from a man aged 30 to 45 who received the YFV17D yellow fever vaccine. Specimen: PBMCs, either bulk or a sorted T-cell subset (CD4+, CD8+, memory, or dextramer-sorted; not recorded which), collected 45 days after the yellow fever booster vaccination. The CDR3 region has the DNA TGCGCCAGCAGCCGTGGCGGCAGCTCCGACGAGCAGTACTTC. Residues: CASSRGGSSDEQYF.